This T cell receptor beta chain came from a study of blood T cells in healthy people across ages (dated by TCRdb to between 2015 and 2016). The study in broad terms: In model experiments, template switching captured about one uniquely barcoded TCR beta cDNA molecule for every two T cells. Using deep sequencing normalized with unique cDNA molecular identifiers, the study measured how TCR beta repertoire diversity changes with age. The donors were split into four age groups: young (average 16 years), middle-aged (39), aged (around 67) and long-lived (approximately 80). To avoid experimental bias, donors of different ages were spread randomly across the sequencing lanes. Two additional independent replicas of 1 million unique cDNA reads from the same blood draw were analyzed for two donors (one aged 18 to 30 and one aged 80 or older). Overall study results and their limits: Estimates of total diversity based on one million sequenced T cells were regarded as lower bounds and as underestimates. Compared with the aged group, more naive CD4+ T cells, fewer expanded clones and increased TCR diversity were shown by the long-lived group, suggesting age selection. The percentage of naive T cells measured by flow cytometry correlated strongly with observed TCR beta diversity. As age increased, observed TCR beta diversity per million T cells dropped in a roughly linear way, and a significant reduction was already evident by age 40. The CMV infection status of donors was not known, potentially confounding age-related changes in expanded clonotypes. Bulk unsorted PBMC profiling prevented conclusive comparison of naive and antigen-experienced compartments.

The library was prepared using 5' RACE. Sequencing instrument: Illumina HiSeq 2500. A second PCR of roughly 6 to 11 cycles was performed with a sample-barcoded 5' primer and a J-beta primer mix. A unique molecular identifier was introduced onto each TCR beta cDNA molecule by a template-switch 5' adaptor carrying 12 random nucleotides. Each sample yielded at least 3 million CDR3-containing paired-end reads. First-strand cDNA was synthesized from all RNA with the Mint cDNA synthesis kit, primed by a TRBC-specific oligonucleotide. After uracil-DNA glycosylase treatment, a first 18-cycle PCR used universal primers M1SS and BC2_uni_R on all cDNA. Per the original workflow: For normalization, 1 million high-quality reads were randomly selected from each sample, with every read carrying a distinct molecular identifier. Instead of being binned into consensus sequences, reads with shared molecular identifiers were discarded. MiTCR, set to a Q25 quality threshold and the strictest error-elimination algorithm, was used for CDR3 identification, clonotype clustering and error correction. A nonparametric unseen species model with Euler transformation was used to estimate lower-bound total TCR beta diversity. TCRdb's own reprocessing of the public reads used fastp at Q25 and MiXCR and kept productive beta chains. CDR3 protein duplicates are merged, each entry listing the most common genes and DNA. Here the V and J calls rest on TCRdb's processing, not on the authors' analysis. The sample includes about 1.8 million distinct CDR3 sequences, with around 50% observed a single time. The ten most abundant clones make up more than 2% of the sample.

The approximately 39 donors, aged 6 to 90 years, were systemically healthy Caucasian individuals from Russia. Roughly 9.5 milliliters of peripheral blood were drawn from each donor into EDTA-treated Vacutainer tubes. Ficoll-Paque density-gradient centrifugation was used to isolate PBMCs, with at least 7 million obtained per sample. Total RNA was extracted from PBMCs with Trizol reagent, with at least 6 micrograms obtained per sample. The percentages of naive CD45RAhigh/CD27high T cells were determined by flow cytometry on a PBMC aliquot from every donor. Via the germline V gene, CDR1 is SGHTA and CDR2 FQGNSA. At the junction V is shortened by 5 bases and J by 4 bases; bases outside the gene matches: 10. From its cysteine to its phenylalanine, the CDR3 spans 17 amino acids. Left in the record is the CDR3 DNA by itself, 51 bases read in frame from the first base. With regard to this clonotype: Its binding antigen is unknown. Base qualities are not at hand, and no much larger clone is one base apart.

The sample comprised blood. This TCR was sampled from a woman aged 40 to 49 in good health. The sequence joins TRBV7-2 to TRBJ2-3, with 12 central nucleotides matching TRBD2. The bases are TGTGCCAGCAGCCGCCTAGCGGGGGGGCGAGTGGCAGATACGCAGTATTTT. Its translation reads: CASSRLAGGRVADTQYF.